What follows describes a single T cell receptor (beta chain). Residents of 24 US areas, aged roughly 18 to 89 years, made up the participants. The data were taken from a study of blood T cell repertoires in COVID-19. Study background: Acute and convalescent COVID-19 specimens originated in the United States, Italy and Spain. T cells, B-cell-depleted T cells, or PBMCs supplied cDNA or gDNA.

Some clones are missing from TCRdb's copy, which holds only in-frame ones; the method was immunoSEQ multiplex PCR. The sample records around 380,000 clones, approximately 89% being singletons. The V gene's germline CDR1 is SEHNR and CDR2 FQNEAQ (reference sequence). The V and J ends lost 5 bases and 7 bases respectively, with 14 bases between them. This CDR3 spans 13 amino acids. Sequenced: PBMCs or T cells enriched from blood (not recorded which). The source is a man aged 30-40 years who had recovered from COVID-19. This chain uses TRBV7-9 with TRBJ1-1; D might be TRBD1 (5 bases). DNA of the CDR3: TGTGCCAGCAGCCCTCCCAGGGATTTTGAAGCTTTCTTT. Protein: CASSPPRDFEAFF.